The entry below gives a single T cell receptor beta chain sequence along with its context. Antigen: not known. This entry is derived from a study of vaccination and CD4 T cells after COVID-19. At the level of the study: Control cultures, each given a CEFX pool, an HIV-1 Nef pool, or no peptide, were included. Overall study results and limits: The authors studied relatively few convalescent patients and analyzed no early post-infection timepoints.

Cultured CD4+ T cell DNA was sequenced using the Oncomine TCR Beta short-read assay. From the PCR reads, TCRdb called clonotypes with MiXCR, one entry per CDR3 protein. The sample lists about 13,000 distinct CDR3 sequences; 35% to 50% were seen once. The treatment here: approximately 11-day PBMC culture with coronavirus spike peptide pools or control peptides (ViraFEST assay). Once peptide pools had expanded antigen-specific T cells, ViraFEST sequenced TCRs. V lost 2 bases, J lost 3 bases, and 10 bases lay in between. Germline V gene sequence: CDR1 MNHEY, CDR2 SVGAGI. The CDR3 runs 14 residues. This clonotype was obtained from a human donor who had recovered from COVID-19. This chain connects TRBV6-5 to TRBJ1-1; D gene unclear. Source material: CD4+ T cells from blood, cultured in vitro. As DNA, the CDR3 is TGTGCCAGCAGTTACAGTGCAAAGGACACTGAAGCTTTCTTT. Protein sequence: CASSYSAKDTEAFF.